This T cell receptor beta chain was retrieved from a study of blood T cell repertoires in COVID-19. Study-level background: Both acute and convalescent COVID-19 samples were obtained from the United States, Italy and Spain.

Method: immunoSEQ multiplex PCR; TCRdb's copy keeps in-frame clones and lacks some. This table has around 120,000 clones, around 83% appearing once. The TCR was taken from a man aged 35 to 55 with active or convalescent COVID-19. The sample comprised peripheral blood.

CDR3 sequence: CASSWASSATEAFF. CDR3 DNA sequence: TGTGCCAGCAGCTGGGCCTCGTCCGCCACTGAAGCTTTCTTT. The chain employs TRBV5-6 and TRBJ1-1; D gene uncertain. The CDR3 spans 14 residues. V gave up 3 bases and J gave up 4 bases, with 13 bases separating them. Germline V lookup: CDR1 SGHDT, CDR2 YYEEEE.